These 16 T cell receptor beta chains were sequenced from one sample in a study of long-term antiretroviral therapy in people with HIV (dated by TCRdb to about 2022). The immunoSEQ hsTCRB v3.0 assay was used at survey level resolution to sequence the TRB variable region. Sourced from immuneACCESS, this table was stored by TCRdb with only in-frame sequences that have V and J called. A share of the clones is absent; for the studies checked, an unresolved V gene accounts for under half, and the remainder has no known explanation. The table for this sample lists 15,000 or so clones; roughly nine tenths of them were counted only once. The top ten clones comprise 13% of the sample. This sample comprised unsorted PBMCs, obtained 0.6 years after starting antiretroviral therapy. Every receptor here comes from a woman in her forties with HIV.

The genes are TRBV7-6 and TRBJ1-1, with TRBD1 as a possible D gene (6 bases). The CDR3 extends over 13 amino acids. V gave up 5 bases and J gave up 5 bases, with 12 bases separating them. CDR1 SGHVS and CDR2 FNYEAQ come from the germline V gene. The CDR3 reads CASSGRGRTEAFF. The CDR3 DNA follows: TGTGCCAGCAGCGGCAGGGGCCGAACTGAAGCTTTCTTT. Based on the CDR3 plus reference TRBV7-6 and TRBJ1-1, the full variable domain is GAGVSQSPRYKVTKRGQDVALRCDPISGHVSLYWYRQALGQGPEFLTYFNYEAQQDKSGLPNDRFSAERPEGSISTLTIQRTEQRDSAMYRCASSGRGRTEAFFGQGTRLTVV.

This chain connects TRBV18 to TRBJ2-2; TRBD1 is a possible D gene (5 bases). V was cut by 5 bases and J by 3 bases, with 13 bases left in between. The CDR3 extends over 15 amino acids. Per the germline V gene, CDR1 is KGHSH and CDR2 is LQKENI. CDR3 in amino acids: CASSSRQLDTGELFF. Here the CDR3 DNA reads TGTGCCAGCTCATCACGACAGCTCGACACCGGGGAGCTGTTTTTT. The full variable domain, rest sourced from reference TRBV18 and TRBJ2-2, is NAGVMQNPRHLVRRRGQEARLRCSPMKGHSHVYWYRQLPEEGLKFMVYLQKENIIDESGMPKERFSAEFPKEGPSILRIQQVVRGDSAAYFCASSSRQLDTGELFFGEGSRLTVL.

The chain links TRBV4-1 to TRBJ1-2, with D maybe TRBD1 (6 bases). This CDR3 comprises 15 residues. CDR1 and CDR2 (germline): MGHRA, YSYEKL. V shed 6 bases and J shed 7 bases, with 21 bases lying between them. The chain's CDR3 is CASSLNLQGMGGYTF. The CDR3 DNA sequence: TGCGCCAGCAGTCTCAATTTGCAGGGGATGGGTGGCTACACCTTC.

CDR3 residues: CASSEYEGRENYGYTF. The CDR3 DNA follows: TGTGCCAGCAGTGAATATGAGGGCAGGGAGAACTATGGCTACACCTTC. The chain carries TRBV25-1 and TRBJ1-2; D is possibly TRBD1 (5 bases). Trimming left V 0 bases short and J 2 bases short, with 13 bases between. Germline-derived CDR1 and CDR2 are MGHDK and SYGVNS. CDR3 length: 16 residues.

CDR3 sequence: CASRERLQTDTQYF. In DNA form, the CDR3 reads TGTGCCAGCAGGGAAAGGCTGCAAACAGATACGCAGTATTTT. The chain employs TRBV5-8 and TRBJ2-3; D uncertain. This CDR3 spans 14 amino acids. With 5 bases removed from V and 3 bases from J, the gap between germline ends came to 13 bases. CDR1 and CDR2 from the germline V gene are SGHTS and YDEGEE.

This chain joins TRBV6-5 and TRBJ2-2; 8 nucleotides line up with TRBD1. CDR1 and CDR2 from the germline V gene are MNHEY and SVGAGI. With V trimmed by 10 bases and J by 1 base, 8 bases remained unmatched. CDR3 length: 15 residues. The CDR3 is CATWSGQGNTGELFF. In nucleotides, the CDR3 is TGTGCCACCTGGTCAGGACAGGGGAACACCGGGGAGCTGTTTTTT.

This sequence joins TRBV7-2 and TRBJ1-1; D call uncertain. Trimming pared 5 bases from V and 3 bases from J, leaving 10 bases between. The CDR3 has 13 residues. The V gene's germline CDR1 is SGHTA and CDR2 FQGNSA. The CDR3 sequence: CASSQDRDTEAFF. CDR3 DNA: TGTGCCAGCAGCCAGGATAGGGACACTGAAGCTTTCTTT.

V gene TRBV19 combines with J gene TRBJ1-2, with D unclear. This CDR3 is built from 13 residues. Germline loops: CDR1 LNHDA, CDR2 SQIVND (reference sequence). Trimming removed 7 bases at V and 8 bases at J, with 17 bases between. The chain's CDR3 is CASTPGWDSGYTF. CDR3 in DNA: TGTGCCAGTACCCCCGGGTGGGATTCGGGCTACACCTTC.

V gene TRBV2 combines with J gene TRBJ1-6; D perhaps matches TRBD1 (6 bases). The germline gives CDR1 SNHLY, CDR2 FYNNEI. This CDR3 region has 12 residues. V lost 6 bases and J lost 10, with 10 bases in between. For the CDR3, the DNA is TGTGCCAGCAGGAACAGGGACTCACCCCTCCACTTT. It specifies CASRNRDSPLHF.

This chain links TRBV6-5 with TRBJ2-7; TRBD1 matches at 9 bases. The germline V gene has CDR1 MNHEY and CDR2 SVGAGI. The CDR3 runs 13 residues. The J segment lost 5 bases and the V segment lost 7 bases, leaving 6 bases of the junction unmatched. The DNA for the CDR3 is TGTGCCAGCACATGGACAGGGGCTGACGAGCAGTACTTC. Translating gives CASTWTGADEQYF.

V gene TRBV5-1 combines with J gene TRBJ2-7; 11 bases map to TRBD1. The CDR3 has 13 amino acids. Germline assignment: CDR1 SGHRS and CDR2 YFSETQ. The V segment lost 4 bases and the J segment 7 bases; nucleotides outside the gene matches: 4. CDR3 residues: CASSEGTGGEQYF. The CDR3, as DNA: TGCGCCAGCAGCGAGGGGACAGGGGGAGAGCAGTACTTC.

The DNA for the CDR3 is TGTGCCAGCAGCCCTCTGGGGGACTCTGGAAACACCATATATTTT. It encodes CASSPLGDSGNTIYF. V is TRBV27 and J is TRBJ1-3, with D perhaps TRBD1 (5 bases). Trimming left V 6 bases short and J 0 bases short, with 12 bases between. The CDR3 consists of 15 residues. Germline lookup yields CDR1 MNHEY and CDR2 SMNVEV (reference sequence).

The chain employs TRBV4-3 and TRBJ2-3; 12 nucleotides match TRBD2. Unmatched junction bases numbered 9, after V lost 0 bases and J lost 8 bases. This CDR3 region has 17 residues. Germline lookup yields CDR1 LGHNA and CDR2 YSLEER. The CDR3 here is CASSQDRTSGIVGTQYF. CDR3 nucleotides: TGCGCCAGCAGCCAAGATAGGACTAGCGGGATCGTGGGTACGCAGTATTTT.

V gene TRBV5-1 combines with J gene TRBJ1-3; TRBD1 might be the D (5 bases). V lost 1 base and J 3 bases, leaving 14 bases between the germline ends. The V gene's germline CDR1 is SGHRS and CDR2 YFSETQ. The CDR3 runs 16 residues. This chain's CDR3 is CASSLSPGGDGNTIYF. In nucleotides, the CDR3 is TGCGCCAGCAGCTTGAGTCCGGGAGGGGATGGAAACACCATATATTTT.

This rearrangement joins TRBV13 to TRBJ1-1; D unclear. CDR3 size: 13 residues. Germline CDR1 PRHDT, CDR2 FYEKMQ (reference sequence). Between the trimmed V and J ends, which lost 5 bases and 3 bases, there was a span of 10 bases. CDR3 loop: CASSLGRDTEAFF. DNA for the CDR3: TGTGCCAGCAGCCTTGGGCGGGACACTGAAGCTTTCTTT.

V gene TRBV2 combines with J gene TRBJ1-6, with D tentatively TRBD1 (5 bases). Trimming took off 7 bases at V and 10 bases at J, with 11 bases between the two ends. This CDR3 spans 12 amino acids. Germline CDR1 reads SNHLY; CDR2 reads FYNNEI. CDR3 amino acids: CASTGGGSPLHF. In DNA, the CDR3 is TGTGCCAGCACGGGGGGAGGCTCACCCCTCCACTTT.